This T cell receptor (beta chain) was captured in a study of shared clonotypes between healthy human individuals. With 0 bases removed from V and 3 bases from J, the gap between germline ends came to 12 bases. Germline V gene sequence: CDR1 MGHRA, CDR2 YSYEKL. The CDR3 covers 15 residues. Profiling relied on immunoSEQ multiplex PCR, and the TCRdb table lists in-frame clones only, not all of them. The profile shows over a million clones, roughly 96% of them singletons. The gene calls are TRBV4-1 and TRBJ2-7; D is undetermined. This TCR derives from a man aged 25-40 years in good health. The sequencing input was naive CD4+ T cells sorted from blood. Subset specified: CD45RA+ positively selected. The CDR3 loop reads CASSQDHVPVYEQYF. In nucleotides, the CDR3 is TGCGCCAGCAGCCAAGATCATGTCCCAGTCTACGAGCAGTACTTC.